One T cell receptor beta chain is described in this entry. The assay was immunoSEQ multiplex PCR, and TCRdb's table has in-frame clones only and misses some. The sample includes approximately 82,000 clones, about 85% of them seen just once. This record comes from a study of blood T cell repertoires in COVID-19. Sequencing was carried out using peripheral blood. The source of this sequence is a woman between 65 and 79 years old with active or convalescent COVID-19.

CDR3 sequence (DNA): TGCGCCAGCAGCTTGGACAGGGACGAAAAACTGTTTTTT. It specifies CASSLDRDEKLFF. The chain couples TRBV5-1 to TRBJ1-4, with D possibly matching TRBD1 (6 bases). This CDR3 spans 13 amino acids. CDR1 is SGHRS and CDR2 is YFSETQ in the germline V gene. V gave up 0 bases and J gave up 8 bases, with 8 bases separating them.